This T cell receptor beta chain was sequenced during a study of control samples from healthy donors and cancer patients (dated by TCRdb to about 2020). With regard to this clone: Its antigen remains unidentified. It has no much larger one-base neighbor in the sample; base qualities were not kept.

The CDR3 goes from the cysteine to the phenylalanine over 15 residues. CDR3 DNA is the only sequence kept; it has 45 bases, read in frame from the first base. CDR1 is given as SGHRS and CDR2 as YFSETQ, both from the germline V gene. V lost 2 bases and J lost 4 bases; the stretch between them is 15 bases long. Library prep was done by the immunoSEQ multiplex PCR assay. The clones in this table, taken by TCRdb from immuneACCESS, are in-frame only. Not every clone is retained; where verified, under half of the shortfall comes from an unresolved V gene, and the cause of the rest is unknown. The sample table records 75,000 to 90,000 clones; roughly 90% of these occur just once. The ten most abundant clones make up around 9.5% of the sample.

Sequencing input: PBMCs. This sequence was found in a woman aged 50 to 60 with colorectal cancer. Recombination linked TRBV5-1 to TRBJ2-5, with a tentative D gene TRBD2 over 5 matching bases. CDR3 protein: CASSFGNSGRETQYF. In nucleotides, the sequence is TGCGCCAGCAGCTTCGGTAATTCTGGGAGAGAGACCCAGTACTTC.